This TCR beta chain was observed in a study of naive and memory T cell subsets. Overall study findings and caveats: Diversity fell and Gini index rose from naive through CM, EM, EMRA.

The beta constant-region primer was an equimolar mix of two oligonucleotides covering TRBC1 and TRBC2. A single record per CDR3 protein comes from TCRdb applying MiXCR to the UMI-ligation and nested PCR reads. The sample yields about 150,000 distinct CDR3 sequences, 15% to 20% seen once. This clonotype turned up a few times. Its antigen remains unknown. This sequence was found in a human donor in good health. Sequencing was performed on naive CD4+ T cells from blood.

CDR3 amino acids: CASSQVPGRNNEQFF. The CDR3 DNA reads as TGTGCCAGCAGCCAAGTTCCCGGAAGAAACAATGAGCAGTTCTTC. V usage is TRBV14 and J usage is TRBJ2-1, with D unclear. V dropped 1 base and J dropped 5 bases, with 12 bases sitting between them. The CDR3 covers 15 residues. In germline, CDR1 is SGHDN, CDR2 FVKESK.